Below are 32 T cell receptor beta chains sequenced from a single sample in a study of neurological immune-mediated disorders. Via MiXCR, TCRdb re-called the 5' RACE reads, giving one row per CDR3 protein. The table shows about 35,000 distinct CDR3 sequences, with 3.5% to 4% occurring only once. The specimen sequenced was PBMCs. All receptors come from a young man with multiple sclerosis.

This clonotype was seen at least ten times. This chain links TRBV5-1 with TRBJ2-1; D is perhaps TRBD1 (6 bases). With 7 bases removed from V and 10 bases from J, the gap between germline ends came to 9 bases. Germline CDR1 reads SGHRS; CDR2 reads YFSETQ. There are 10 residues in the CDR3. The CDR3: CASGGNEQFF. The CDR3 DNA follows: TGCGCCAGCGGGGGCAACGAGCAGTTCTTC.

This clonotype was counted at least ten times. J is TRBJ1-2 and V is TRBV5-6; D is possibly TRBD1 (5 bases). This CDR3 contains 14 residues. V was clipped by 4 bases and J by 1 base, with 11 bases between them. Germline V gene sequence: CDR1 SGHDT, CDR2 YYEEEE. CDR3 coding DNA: TGTGCCAGCAGCCCCCAGGACAATAACTATGGCTACACCTTC. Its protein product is CASSPQDNNYGYTF.

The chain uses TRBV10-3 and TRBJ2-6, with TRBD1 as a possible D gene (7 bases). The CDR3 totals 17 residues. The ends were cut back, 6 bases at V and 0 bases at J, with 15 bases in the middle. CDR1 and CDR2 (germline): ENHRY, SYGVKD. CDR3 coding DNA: TGTGCCATCAGCCGCGGGACAGACTTCTCTGGGGCCAACGTCCTGACTTTC. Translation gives CAISRGTDFSGANVLTF.

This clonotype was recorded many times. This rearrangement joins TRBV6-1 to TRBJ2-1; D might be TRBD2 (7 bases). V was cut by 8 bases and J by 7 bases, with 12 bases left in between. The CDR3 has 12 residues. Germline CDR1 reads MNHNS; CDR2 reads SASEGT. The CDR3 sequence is CASRGGGNEQFF. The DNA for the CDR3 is TGTGCCAGCCGGGGAGGGGGGAATGAGCAGTTCTTC.

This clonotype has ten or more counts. DNA of the CDR3: TGCAGTGCCCCTACTGGGTCAGATACGCAGTATTTT. This translates into CSAPTGSDTQYF. This chain connects TRBV20-1 to TRBJ2-3; D ambiguous. Germline loops: CDR1 DFQATT, CDR2 SNEGSKA (reference sequence). The CDR3 has 12 amino acids. Trimming pared 6 bases from V and 4 bases from J, leaving 11 bases between.

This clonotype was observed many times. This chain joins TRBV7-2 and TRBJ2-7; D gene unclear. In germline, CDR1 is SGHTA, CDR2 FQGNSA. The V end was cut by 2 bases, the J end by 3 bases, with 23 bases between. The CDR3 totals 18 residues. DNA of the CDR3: TGTGCCAGCAGCTTAAGGCCGGCTGCGGCTGCAGCTCACTACGAGCAGTACTTC. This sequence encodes CASSLRPAAAAAHYEQYF.

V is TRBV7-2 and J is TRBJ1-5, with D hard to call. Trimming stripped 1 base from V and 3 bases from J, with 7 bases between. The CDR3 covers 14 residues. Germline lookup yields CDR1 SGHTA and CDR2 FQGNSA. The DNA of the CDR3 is TGTGCCAGCAGCTTAGAACCGCTCAATCAGCCCCAGCATTTT. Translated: CASSLEPLNQPQHF.

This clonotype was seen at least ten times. DNA of the CDR3: TGTGCCAGCAGCTTAATGGCTCGGGGGGAGCTGTTTTTT. Its translation is CASSLMARGELFF. The chain carries TRBV7-9 and TRBJ2-2; D ambiguous. The V end was cut by 2 bases, the J end by 8 bases, with 9 bases between. Looked up from germline, CDR1 is SEHNR and CDR2 is FQNEAQ (reference sequence). This CDR3 has 13 residues.

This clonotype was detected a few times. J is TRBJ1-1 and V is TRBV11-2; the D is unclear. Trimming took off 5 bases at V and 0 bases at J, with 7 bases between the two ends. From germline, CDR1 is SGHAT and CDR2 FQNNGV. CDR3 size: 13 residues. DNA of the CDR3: TGTGCCAGCAGCCCTCCCCTGAACACTGAAGCTTTCTTT. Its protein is CASSPPLNTEAFF. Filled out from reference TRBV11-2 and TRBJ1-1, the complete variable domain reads EAGVAQSPRYKIIEKRQSVAFWCNPISGHATLYWYQQILGQGPKLLIQFQNNGVVDDSQLPKDRFSAERLKGVDSTLKIQPAKLEDSAVYLCASSPPLNTEAFFGQGTRLTVV.

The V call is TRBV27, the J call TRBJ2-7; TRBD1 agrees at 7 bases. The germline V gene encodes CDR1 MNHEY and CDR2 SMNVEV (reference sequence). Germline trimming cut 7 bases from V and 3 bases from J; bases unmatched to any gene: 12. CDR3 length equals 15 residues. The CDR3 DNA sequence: TGTGCCAGCAATTCCCGGGGCAGGGGGTTCTACGAGCAGTACTTC. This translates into CASNSRGRGFYEQYF.

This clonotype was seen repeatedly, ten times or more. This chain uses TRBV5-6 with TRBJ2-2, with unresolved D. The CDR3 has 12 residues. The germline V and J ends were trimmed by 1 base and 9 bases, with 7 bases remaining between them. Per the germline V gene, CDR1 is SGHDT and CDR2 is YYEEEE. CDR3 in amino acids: CASSLQARELFF. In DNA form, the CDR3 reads TGTGCCAGCAGCTTGCAAGCACGGGAGCTGTTTTTT.

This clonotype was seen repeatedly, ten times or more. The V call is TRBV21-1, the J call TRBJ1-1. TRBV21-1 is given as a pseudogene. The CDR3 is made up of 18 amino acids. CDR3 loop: CASSKEAEGGMGKTEAFF. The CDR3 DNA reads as TGTGCCAGCAGCAAAGAAGCGGAGGGTGGTATGGGAAAAACTGAAGCTTTCTTT.

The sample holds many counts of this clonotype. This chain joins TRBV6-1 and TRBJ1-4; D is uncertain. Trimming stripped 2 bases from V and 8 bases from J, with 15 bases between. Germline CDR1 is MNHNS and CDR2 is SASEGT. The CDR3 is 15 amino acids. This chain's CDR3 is CASSERSGGGEKLFF. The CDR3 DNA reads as TGTGCCAGCAGTGAAAGGTCCGGAGGAGGAGAAAAACTGTTTTTT.

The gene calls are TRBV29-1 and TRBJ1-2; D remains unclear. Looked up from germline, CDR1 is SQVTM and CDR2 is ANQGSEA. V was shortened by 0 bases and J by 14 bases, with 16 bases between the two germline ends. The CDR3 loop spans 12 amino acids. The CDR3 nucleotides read TGCAGCGTTGAAGATTTAACAGACTCCCAGACCTTC. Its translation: CSVEDLTDSQTF.

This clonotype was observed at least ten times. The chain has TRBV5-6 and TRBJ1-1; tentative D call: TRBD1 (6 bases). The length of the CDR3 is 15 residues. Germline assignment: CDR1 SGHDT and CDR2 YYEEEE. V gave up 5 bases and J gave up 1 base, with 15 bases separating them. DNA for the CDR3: TGTGCCAGCAGAAGTACGGGACACTGGAACACTGAAGCTTTCTTT. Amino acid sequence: CASRSTGHWNTEAFF.

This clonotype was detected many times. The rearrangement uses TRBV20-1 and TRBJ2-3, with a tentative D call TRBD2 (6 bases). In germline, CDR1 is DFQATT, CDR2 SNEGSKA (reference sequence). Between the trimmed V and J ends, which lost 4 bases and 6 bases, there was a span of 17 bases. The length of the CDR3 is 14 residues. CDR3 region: CSATTGTGSDTQYF. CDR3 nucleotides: TGCAGTGCTACCACCGGGACTGGCTCGGATACGCAGTATTTT.

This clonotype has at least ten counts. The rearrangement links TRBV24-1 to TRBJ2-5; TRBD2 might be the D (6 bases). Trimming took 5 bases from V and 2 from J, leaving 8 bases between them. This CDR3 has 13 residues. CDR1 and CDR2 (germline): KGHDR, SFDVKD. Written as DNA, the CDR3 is TGTGCCACCAGTGGGCTAGCGCAAGAGACCCAGTACTTC. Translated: CATSGLAQETQYF.

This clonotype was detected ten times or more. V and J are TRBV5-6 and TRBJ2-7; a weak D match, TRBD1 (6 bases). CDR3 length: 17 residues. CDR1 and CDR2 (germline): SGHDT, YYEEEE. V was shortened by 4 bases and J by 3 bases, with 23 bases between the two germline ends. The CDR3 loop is CASSPITGSSMVYEQYF. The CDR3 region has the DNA TGTGCCAGCAGCCCGATAACAGGGAGTAGCATGGTCTACGAGCAGTACTTC.

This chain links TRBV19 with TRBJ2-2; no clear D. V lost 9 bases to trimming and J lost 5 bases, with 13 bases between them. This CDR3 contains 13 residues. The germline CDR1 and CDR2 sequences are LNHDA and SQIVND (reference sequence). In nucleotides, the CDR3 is TGTGCCAGCCGCCCCGAAAGTACCGGGGAGCTGTTTTTT. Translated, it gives CASRPESTGELFF.

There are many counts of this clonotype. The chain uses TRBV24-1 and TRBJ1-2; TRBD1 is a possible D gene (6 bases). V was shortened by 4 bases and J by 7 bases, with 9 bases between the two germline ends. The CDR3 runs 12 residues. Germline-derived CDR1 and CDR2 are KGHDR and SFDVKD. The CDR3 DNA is TGTGCCACCAGTGAACAGGGAAGTGGCTACACCTTC. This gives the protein CATSEQGSGYTF.

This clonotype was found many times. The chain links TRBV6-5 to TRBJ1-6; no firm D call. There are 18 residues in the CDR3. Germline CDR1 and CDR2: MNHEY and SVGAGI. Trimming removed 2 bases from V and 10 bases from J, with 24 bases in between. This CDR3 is CASSYARPPLRGGSPLHF. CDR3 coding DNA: TGTGCCAGCAGTTACGCGCGACCACCCTTGCGCGGAGGATCACCCCTCCACTTT.

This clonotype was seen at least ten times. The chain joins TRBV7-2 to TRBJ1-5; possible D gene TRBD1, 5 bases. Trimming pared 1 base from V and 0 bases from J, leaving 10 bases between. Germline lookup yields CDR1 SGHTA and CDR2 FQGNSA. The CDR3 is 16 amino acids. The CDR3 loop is CASSLVWDPSNQPQHF. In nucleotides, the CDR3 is TGTGCCAGCAGCTTAGTTTGGGACCCTAGCAATCAGCCCCAGCATTTT.

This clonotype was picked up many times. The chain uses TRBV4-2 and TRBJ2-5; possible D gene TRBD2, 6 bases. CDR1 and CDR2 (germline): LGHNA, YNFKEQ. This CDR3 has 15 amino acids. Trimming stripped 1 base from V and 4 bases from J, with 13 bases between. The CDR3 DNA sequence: TGTGCCAGCAGCCAAGGATCTAGCGCTGGAGAGACCCAGTACTTC. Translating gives CASSQGSSAGETQYF.

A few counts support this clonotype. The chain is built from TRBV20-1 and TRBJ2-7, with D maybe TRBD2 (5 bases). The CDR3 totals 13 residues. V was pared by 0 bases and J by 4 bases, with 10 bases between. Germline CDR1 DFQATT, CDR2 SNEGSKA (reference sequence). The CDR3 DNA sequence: TGCAGTGCTAGAGATCTCGGGGTGTACGAGCAGTACTTC. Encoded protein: CSARDLGVYEQYF.

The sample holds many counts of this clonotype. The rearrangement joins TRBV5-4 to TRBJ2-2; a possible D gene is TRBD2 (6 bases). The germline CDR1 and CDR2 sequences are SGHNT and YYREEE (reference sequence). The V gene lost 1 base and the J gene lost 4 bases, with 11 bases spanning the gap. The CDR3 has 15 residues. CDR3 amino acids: CASSLSGVSTGELFF. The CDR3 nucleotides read TGTGCCAGCAGCTTGTCGGGGGTCTCCACCGGGGAGCTGTTTTTT.

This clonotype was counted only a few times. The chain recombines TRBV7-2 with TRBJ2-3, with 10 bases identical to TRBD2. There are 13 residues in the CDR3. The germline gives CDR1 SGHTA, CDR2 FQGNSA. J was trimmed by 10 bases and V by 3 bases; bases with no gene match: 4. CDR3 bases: TGTGCCAGCAGCTTGCCAGCGGGGGGGTCGCAGTATTTT. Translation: CASSLPAGGSQYF.

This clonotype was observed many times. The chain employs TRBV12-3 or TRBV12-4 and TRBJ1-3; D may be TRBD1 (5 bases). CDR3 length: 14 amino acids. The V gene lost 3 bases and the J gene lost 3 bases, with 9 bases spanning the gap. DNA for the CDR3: TGTGCCAGCAGTTTGGGGGGATTTGGAAACACCATATATTTT. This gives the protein CASSLGGFGNTIYF.

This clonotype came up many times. CDR3: CASSYFSGNTIYF. The CDR3 DNA sequence: TGTGCCAGCAGTTATTTCTCTGGAAACACCATATATTTT. The chain is built from TRBV12-3 or TRBV12-4 and TRBJ1-3; D is unclear. This CDR3 contains 13 residues. Deletions cut 4 bases from V and 0 bases from J, with 4 bases between.

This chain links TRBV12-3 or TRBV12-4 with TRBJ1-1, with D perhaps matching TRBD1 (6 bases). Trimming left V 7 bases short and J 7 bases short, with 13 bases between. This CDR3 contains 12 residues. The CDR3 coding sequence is TGTGCCAGCAAAGTGGGGGGCGATGAAGCTTTCTTT. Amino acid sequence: CASKVGGDEAFF.

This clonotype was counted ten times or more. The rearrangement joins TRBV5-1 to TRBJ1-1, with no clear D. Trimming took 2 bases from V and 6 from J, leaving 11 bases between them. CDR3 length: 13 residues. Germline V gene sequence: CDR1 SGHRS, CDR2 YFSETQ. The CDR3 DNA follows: TGCGCCAGCAGCTTCGGGCAGTCGCCTGAAGCTTTCTTT. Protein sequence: CASSFGQSPEAFF. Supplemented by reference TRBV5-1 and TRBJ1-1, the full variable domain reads KAGVTQTPRYLIKTRGQQVTLSCSPISGHRSVSWYQQTPGQGLQFLFEYFSETQRNKGNFPGRFSGRQFSNSRSEMNVSTLELGDSALYLCASSFGQSPEAFFGQGTRLTVV.

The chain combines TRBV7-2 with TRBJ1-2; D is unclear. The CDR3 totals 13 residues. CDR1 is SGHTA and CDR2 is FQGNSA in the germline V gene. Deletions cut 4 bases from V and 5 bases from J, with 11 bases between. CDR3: CASSYLGQYGYTF. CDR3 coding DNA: TGTGCCAGCAGCTACCTCGGCCAGTATGGCTACACCTTC.

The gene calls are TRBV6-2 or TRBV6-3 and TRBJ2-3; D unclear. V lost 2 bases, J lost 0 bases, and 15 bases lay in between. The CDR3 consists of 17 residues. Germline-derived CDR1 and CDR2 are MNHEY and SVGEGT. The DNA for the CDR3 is TGTGCCAGCAGTTACCGACGGCAGGACGCTAGCACAGATACGCAGTATTTT. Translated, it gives CASSYRRQDASTDTQYF.